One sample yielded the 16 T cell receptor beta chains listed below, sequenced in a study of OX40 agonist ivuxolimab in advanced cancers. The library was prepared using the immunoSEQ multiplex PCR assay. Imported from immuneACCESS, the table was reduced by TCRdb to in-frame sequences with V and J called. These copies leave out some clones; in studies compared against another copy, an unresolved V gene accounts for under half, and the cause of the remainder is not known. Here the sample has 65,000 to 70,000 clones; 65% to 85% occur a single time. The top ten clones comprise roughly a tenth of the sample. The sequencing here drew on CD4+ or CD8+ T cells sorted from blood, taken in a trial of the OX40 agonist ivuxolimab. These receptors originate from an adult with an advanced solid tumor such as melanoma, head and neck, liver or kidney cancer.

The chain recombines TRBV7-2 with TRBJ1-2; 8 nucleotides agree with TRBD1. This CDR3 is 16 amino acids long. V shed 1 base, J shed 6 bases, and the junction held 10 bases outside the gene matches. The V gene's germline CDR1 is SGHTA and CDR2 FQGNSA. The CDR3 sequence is CASSLGGGRGPHGYTF. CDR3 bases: TGTGCCAGCAGCTTAGGAGGGGGCAGGGGGCCCCATGGCTACACCTTC. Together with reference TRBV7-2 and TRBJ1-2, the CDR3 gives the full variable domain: GAGVSQSPSNKVTEKGKDVELRCDPISGHTALYWYRQSLGQGLEFLIYFQGNSAPDKSGLPSDRFSAERTGGSVSTLTIQRTQQEDSAVYLCASSLGGGRGPHGYTFGSGTRLTVV.

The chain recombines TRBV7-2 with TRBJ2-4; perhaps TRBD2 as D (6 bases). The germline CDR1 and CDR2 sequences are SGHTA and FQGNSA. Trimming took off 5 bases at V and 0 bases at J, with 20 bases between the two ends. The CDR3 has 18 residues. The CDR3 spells CASSQIGGQKLAKNIQYF. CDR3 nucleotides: TGTGCCAGCAGCCAGATCGGAGGGCAGAAACTAGCCAAAAACATTCAGTACTTC.

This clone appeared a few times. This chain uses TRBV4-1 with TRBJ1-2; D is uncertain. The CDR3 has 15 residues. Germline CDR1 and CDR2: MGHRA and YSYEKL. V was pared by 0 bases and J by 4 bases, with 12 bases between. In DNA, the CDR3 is TGCGCCAGCAGCCAAGAGCACACCGAGTCCTATGGCTACACCTTC. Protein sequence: CASSQEHTESYGYTF.

This CDR3 reads CASSFDLQDTGELFF. The CDR3 DNA sequence: TGTGCCAGCAGTTTTGACCTCCAGGACACCGGGGAGCTGTTTTTT. The J gene is TRBJ2-2, the V gene TRBV28; D uncertain. V lost 3 bases to trimming and J lost 3 bases, with 11 bases between them. This CDR3 region has 15 residues. The V gene's germline CDR1 is MDHEN and CDR2 SYDVKM.

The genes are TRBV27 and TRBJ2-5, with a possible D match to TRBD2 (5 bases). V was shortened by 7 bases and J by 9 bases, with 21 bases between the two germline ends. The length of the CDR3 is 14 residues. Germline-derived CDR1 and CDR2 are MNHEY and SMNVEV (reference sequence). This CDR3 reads CASKAGLASGAQYF. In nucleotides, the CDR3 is TGTGCCAGCAAAGCCGGGCTAGCCTCCGGGGCCCAGTACTTC.

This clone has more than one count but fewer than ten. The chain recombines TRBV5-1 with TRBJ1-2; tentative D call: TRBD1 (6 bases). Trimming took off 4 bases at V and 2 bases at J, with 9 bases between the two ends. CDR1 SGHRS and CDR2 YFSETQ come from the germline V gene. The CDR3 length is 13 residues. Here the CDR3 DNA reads TGCGCCAGCAGCACCGGACAGAACTATGGCTACACCTTC. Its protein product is CASSTGQNYGYTF.

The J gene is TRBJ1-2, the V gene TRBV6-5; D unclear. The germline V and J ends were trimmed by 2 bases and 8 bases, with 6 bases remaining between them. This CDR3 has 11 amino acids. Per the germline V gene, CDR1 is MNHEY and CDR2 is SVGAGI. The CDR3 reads CASSYGEGYTF. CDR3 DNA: TGTGCCAGCAGTTACGGTGAAGGCTACACCTTC.

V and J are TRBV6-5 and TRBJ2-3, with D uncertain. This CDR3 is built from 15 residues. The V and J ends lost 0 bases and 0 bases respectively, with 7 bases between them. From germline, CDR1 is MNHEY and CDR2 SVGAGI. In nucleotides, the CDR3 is TGTGCCAGCAGTTACTCTCCGGCCAGCACAGATACGCAGTATTTT. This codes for CASSYSPASTDTQYF.

The CDR3 coding sequence is TGCAGCGTGCCAAGGGGGTTCGGCTATGGCTACACCTTC. The encoded protein is CSVPRGFGYGYTF. The V call is TRBV29-1, the J call TRBJ1-2, with a possible D match to TRBD1 (6 bases). This CDR3 is 13 amino acids long. Germline values: CDR1 SQVTM, CDR2 ANQGSEA. Trimming took off 6 bases at V and 4 bases at J, with 15 bases between the two ends.

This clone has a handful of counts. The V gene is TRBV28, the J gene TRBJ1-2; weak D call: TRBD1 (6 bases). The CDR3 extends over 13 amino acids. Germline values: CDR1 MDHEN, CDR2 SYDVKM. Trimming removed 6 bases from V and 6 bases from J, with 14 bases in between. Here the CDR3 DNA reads TGTGCCAGCAGAGCGAGGGGGAGGCATGGCTACACCTTC. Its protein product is CASRARGRHGYTF.

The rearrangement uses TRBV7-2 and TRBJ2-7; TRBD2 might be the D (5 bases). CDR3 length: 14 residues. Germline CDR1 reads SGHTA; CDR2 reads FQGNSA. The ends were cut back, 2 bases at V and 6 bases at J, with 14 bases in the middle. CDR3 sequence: CASSLIGSGSEQYV. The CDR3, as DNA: TGTGCCAGCAGCTTAATAGGTTCGGGGAGCGAGCAGTACGTC.

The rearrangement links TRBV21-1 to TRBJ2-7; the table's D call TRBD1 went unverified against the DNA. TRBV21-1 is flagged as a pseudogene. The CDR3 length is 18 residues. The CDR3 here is CASSKIEAGQGASYEQYV. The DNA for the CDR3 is TGTGCCAGCAGCAAAATAGAGGCCGGACAGGGGGCTTCCTACGAGCAGTACGTC.

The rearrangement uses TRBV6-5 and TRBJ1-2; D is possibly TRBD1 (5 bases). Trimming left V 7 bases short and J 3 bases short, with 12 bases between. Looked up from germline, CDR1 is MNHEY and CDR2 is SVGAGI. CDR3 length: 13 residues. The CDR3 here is CASKRGGDYGYTF. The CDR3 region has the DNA TGTGCCAGCAAAAGGGGCGGAGACTATGGCTACACCTTC.

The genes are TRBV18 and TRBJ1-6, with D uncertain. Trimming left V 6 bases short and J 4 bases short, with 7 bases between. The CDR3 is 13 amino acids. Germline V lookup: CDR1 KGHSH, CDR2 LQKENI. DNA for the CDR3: TGTGCCAGCTCCCCGGAGTATAATTCACCCCTCCACTTT. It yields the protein CASSPEYNSPLHF. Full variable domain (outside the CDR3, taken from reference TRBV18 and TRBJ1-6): NAGVMQNPRHLVRRRGQEARLRCSPMKGHSHVYWYRQLPEEGLKFMVYLQKENIIDESGMPKERFSAEFPKEGPSILRIQQVVRGDSAAYFCASSPEYNSPLHFGNGTRLTVT.

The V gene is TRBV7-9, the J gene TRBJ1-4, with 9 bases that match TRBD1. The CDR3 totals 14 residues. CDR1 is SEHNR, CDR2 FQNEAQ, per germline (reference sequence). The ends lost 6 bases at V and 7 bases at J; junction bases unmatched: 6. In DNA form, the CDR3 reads TGTGCCAGCAGACAACAGGGGGCAGGTGAAAAACTGTTTTTT. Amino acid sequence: CASRQQGAGEKLFF. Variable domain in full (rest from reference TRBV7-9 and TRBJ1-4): DTGVSQNPRHKITKRGQNVTFRCDPISEHNRLYWYRQTLGQGPEFLTYFQNEAQLEKSRLLSDRFSAERPKGSFSTLEIQRTEQGDSAMYLCASRQQGAGEKLFFGSGTQLSVL.

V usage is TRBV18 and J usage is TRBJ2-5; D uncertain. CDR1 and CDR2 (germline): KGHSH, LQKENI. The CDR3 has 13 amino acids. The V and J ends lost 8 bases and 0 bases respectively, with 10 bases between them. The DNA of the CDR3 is TGTGCCAGCCTAAGGTCAGACCAAGAGACCCAGTACTTC. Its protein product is CASLRSDQETQYF.